One T cell receptor (beta chain) is described in this entry. CDR3 size: 13 residues. Germline CDR1 GTSNPN, CDR2 SVGIG (reference sequence). In the source study's methods: Researchers report that nucleated cell counts were estimated from reference gene primer amplification. Repertoires were generated with immunoSEQ multiplex PCR, while TCRdb's copy carries only in-frame clones and drops some. That table is the source of V, J and clone size, and D and trimming were worked out from the DNA. The sample lists 230,000 or so clones, 80% to 85% occurring once. This specimen belongs to a study of blood T cell repertoires in COVID-19. Study-level information: The origin of the acute and convalescent COVID-19 samples was the United States, Italy and Spain.

The genes are TRBV30 and TRBJ1-5; the D gene is possibly TRBD1 (5 bases). Sequencing was done on a sample of peripheral blood. The sequence came from a man aged 50 or older with active or convalescent COVID-19. The CDR3 loop is CAWQGQDNQPQHF. For the CDR3, the DNA is TGTGCTTGGCAAGGACAAGACAATCAGCCCCAGCATTTT.